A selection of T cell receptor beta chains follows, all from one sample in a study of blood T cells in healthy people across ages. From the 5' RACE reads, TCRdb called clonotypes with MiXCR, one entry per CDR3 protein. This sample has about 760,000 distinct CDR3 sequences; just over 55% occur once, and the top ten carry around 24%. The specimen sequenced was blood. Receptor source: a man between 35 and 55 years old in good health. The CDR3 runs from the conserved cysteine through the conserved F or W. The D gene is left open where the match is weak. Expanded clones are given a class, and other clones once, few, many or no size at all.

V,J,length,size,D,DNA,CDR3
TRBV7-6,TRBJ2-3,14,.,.,TGTGCCAGCAGCTTCGAGGGCCCCCCAGATACGCAGTATTTT,CASSFEGPPDTQYF
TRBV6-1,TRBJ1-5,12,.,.,TGTGCCAGCAGCTTTTTTACCGGGACCCTGCATTTT,CASSFFTGTLHF
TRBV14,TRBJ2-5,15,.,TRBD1,TGTGCCAGCAGCCAAGCGGGGACAGGTCAAGAGACCCAGTACTTC,CASSQAGTGQETQYF
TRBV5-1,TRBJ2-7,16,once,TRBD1,TGCGCCAGCAGCTTAGCCGGGACAGGGGGTTACAATGAGCAGTACTTC,CASSLAGTGGYNEQYF
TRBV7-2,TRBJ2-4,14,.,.,TGTGCCAGCAGCCCTACCCTAGCCAAAAACATTCAGTACTTC,CASSPTLAKNIQYF
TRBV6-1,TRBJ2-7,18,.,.,TGTGCCAGCGGAGCGATGTCGTCACAGGGCCATGTTCCTAGCGAGCAGTACTTC,CASGAMSSQGHVPSEQYF
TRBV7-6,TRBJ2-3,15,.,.,TGTGCCAGCAGCTTAGTCAATGTAGGCACAGATACGCAGTATTTT,CASSLVNVGTDTQYF
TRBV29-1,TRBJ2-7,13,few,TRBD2,TGCAGCGTTGCCGGACTAGCGGCAGTCGAGCAGTACTTC,CSVAGLAAVEQYF
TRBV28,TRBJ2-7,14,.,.,TGTGCCAGCCGACAGCTCCCCAACTCCTACGAGCAGTACTTC,CASRQLPNSYEQYF
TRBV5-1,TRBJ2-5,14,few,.,TGCGCCAGCAGCTGGACACGCTCCAGGGAGACCCAGTACTTC,CASSWTRSRETQYF
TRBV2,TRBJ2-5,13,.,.,TGTGCCAGCAGTGAGGCTAGATATGAGACCCAGTACTTC,CASSEARYETQYF
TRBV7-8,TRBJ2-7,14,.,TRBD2,TGTGCCAGCAGCTCTCGCGGGGGTACCTACGAGCAGTACTTC,CASSSRGGTYEQYF